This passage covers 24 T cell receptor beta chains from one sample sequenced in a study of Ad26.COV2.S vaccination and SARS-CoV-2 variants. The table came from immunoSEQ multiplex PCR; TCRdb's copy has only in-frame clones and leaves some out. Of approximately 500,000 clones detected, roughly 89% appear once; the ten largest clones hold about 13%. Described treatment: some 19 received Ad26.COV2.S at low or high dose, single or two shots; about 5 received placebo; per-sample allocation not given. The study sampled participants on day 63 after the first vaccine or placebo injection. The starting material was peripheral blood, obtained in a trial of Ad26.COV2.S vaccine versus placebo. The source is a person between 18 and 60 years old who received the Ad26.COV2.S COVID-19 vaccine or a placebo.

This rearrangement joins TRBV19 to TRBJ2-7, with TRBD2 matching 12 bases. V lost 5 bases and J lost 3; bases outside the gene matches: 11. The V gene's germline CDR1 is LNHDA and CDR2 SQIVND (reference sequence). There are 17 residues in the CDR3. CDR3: CASSPLAGGTFVYEQYF. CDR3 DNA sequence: TGTGCCAGTAGTCCCCTAGCGGGGGGGACCTTTGTCTACGAGCAGTACTTC.

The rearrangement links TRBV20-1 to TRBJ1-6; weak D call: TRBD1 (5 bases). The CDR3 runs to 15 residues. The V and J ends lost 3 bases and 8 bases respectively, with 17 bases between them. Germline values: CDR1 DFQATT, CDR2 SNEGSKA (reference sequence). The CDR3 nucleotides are TGCAGTGCTAGTCCCGGCAGGGTCGGCTATTCACCCCTCCACTTT. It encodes CSASPGRVGYSPLHF.

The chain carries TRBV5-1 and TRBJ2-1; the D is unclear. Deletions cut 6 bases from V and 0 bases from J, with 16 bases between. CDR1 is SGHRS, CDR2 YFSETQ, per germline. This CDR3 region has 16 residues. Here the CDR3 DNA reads TGCGCCAGCACATGGTCCCCTATTGACTCCTACAATGAGCAGTTCTTC. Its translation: CASTWSPIDSYNEQFF.

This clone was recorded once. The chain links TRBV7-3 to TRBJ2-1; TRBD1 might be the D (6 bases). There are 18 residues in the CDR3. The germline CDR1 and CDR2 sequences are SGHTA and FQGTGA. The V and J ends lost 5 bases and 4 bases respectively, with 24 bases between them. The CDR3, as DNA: TGTGCCAGCAGCCCGCCCCGATTAGGGGGACAAAAATACAATGAGCAGTTCTTC. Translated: CASSPPRLGGQKYNEQFF.

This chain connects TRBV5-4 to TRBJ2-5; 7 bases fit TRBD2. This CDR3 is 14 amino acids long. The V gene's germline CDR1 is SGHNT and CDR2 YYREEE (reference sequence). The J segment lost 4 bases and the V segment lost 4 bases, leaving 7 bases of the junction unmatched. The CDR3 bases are TGTGCCAGCAGCCTACGGACTAGGACAGAGACCCAGTACTTC. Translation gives CASSLRTRTETQYF.

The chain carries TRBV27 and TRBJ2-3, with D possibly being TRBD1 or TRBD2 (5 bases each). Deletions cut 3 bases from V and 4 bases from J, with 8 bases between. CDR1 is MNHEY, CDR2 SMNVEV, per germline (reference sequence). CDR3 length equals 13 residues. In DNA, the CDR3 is TGTGCCAGCAGTTTGGTGGGACCAGATACGCAGTATTTT. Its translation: CASSLVGPDTQYF.

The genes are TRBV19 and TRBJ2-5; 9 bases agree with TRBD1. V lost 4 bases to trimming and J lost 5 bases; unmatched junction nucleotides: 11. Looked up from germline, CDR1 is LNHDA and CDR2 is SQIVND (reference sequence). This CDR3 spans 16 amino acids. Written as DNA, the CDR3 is TGTGCCAGTAGTACCCCCGCCGGGACAGGGTGGGAGACCCAGTACTTC. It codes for CASSTPAGTGWETQYF.

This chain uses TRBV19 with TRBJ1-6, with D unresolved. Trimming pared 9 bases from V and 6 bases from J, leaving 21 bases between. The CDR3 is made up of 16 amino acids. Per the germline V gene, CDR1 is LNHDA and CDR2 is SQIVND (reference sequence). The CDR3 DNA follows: TGTGCCAGCAAACCTCCGGGCTCCGGATTTAATTCACCCCTCCACTTT. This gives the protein CASKPPGSGFNSPLHF.

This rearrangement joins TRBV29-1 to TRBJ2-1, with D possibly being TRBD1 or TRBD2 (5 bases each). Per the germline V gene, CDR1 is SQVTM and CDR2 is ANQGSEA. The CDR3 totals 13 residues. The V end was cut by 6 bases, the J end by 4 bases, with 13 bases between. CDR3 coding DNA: TGCAGCGTCGGGGCTCTAGTATACAATGAGCAGTTCTTC. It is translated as CSVGALVYNEQFF.

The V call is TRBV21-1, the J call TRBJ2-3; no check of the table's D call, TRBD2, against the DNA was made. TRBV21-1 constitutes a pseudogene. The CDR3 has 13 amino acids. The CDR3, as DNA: TGTGCCAGCAGCGCTTCAGGGACTGATACGCAGTATTTT. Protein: CASSASGTDTQYF.

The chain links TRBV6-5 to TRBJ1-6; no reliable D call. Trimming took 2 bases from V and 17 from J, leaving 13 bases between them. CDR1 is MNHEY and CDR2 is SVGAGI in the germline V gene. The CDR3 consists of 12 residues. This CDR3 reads CASSYLGERVHF. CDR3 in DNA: TGTGCCAGCAGTTACCTTGGGGAACGGGTCCACTTT.

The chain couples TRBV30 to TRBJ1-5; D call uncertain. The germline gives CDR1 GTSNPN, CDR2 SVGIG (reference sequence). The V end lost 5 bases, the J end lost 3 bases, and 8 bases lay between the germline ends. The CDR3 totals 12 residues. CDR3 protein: CAWSPDNQPQHF. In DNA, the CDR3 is TGTGCCTGGTCCCCGGACAATCAGCCCCAGCATTTT. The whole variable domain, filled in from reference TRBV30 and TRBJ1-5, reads SQTIHQWPATLVQPVGSPLSLECTVEGTSNPNLYWYRQAAGRGLQLLFYSVGIGQISSEVPQNLSASRPQDRQFILSSKKLLLSDSGFYLCAWSPDNQPQHFGDGTRLSIL.

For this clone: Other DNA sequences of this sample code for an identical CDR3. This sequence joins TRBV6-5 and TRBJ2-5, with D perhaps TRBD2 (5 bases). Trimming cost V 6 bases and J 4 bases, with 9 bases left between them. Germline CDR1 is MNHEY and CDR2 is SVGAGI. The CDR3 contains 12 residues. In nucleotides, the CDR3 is TGTGCCAGCAGAGGACTCGGAGAGACCCAGTACTTC. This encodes CASRGLGETQYF.

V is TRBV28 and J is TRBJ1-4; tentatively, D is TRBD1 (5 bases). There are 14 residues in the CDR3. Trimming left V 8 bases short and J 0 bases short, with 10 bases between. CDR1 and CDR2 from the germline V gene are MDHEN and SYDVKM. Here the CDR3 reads CASGPRATNEKLFF. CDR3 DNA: TGTGCCAGCGGCCCCAGGGCAACTAATGAAAAACTGTTTTTT.

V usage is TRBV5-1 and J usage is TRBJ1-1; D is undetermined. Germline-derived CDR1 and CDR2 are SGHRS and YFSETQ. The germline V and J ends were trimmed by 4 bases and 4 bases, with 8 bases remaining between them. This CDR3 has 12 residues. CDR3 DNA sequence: TGCGCCAGCAGCCGGATTTCCACTGAAGCTTTCTTT. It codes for CASSRISTEAFF.

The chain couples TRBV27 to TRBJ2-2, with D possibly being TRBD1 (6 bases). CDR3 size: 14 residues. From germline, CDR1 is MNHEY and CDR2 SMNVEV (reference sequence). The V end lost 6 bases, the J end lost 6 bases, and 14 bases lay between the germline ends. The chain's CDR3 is CASSVTQGSGELFF. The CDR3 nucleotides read TGTGCCAGCAGCGTTACTCAGGGGTCCGGGGAGCTGTTTTTT.

As DNA, the CDR3 is TGCGCCAGCAGCCTCACCCTGGACAGGGGCAATCAGCCCCAGCATTTT. It codes for CASSLTLDRGNQPQHF. The J gene is TRBJ1-5, the V gene TRBV4-1; 8 positions match TRBD1. The CDR3 covers 16 residues. V dropped 4 bases and J dropped 2; count of bases not matched to a gene: 7. Looked up from germline, CDR1 is MGHRA and CDR2 is YSYEKL.

As DNA, the CDR3 is TGTGCCACCAGCAGGACGGGACACCTCGACTCTGGGGCCAACGTCCTGACTTTC. Amino acid sequence: CATSRTGHLDSGANVLTF. This chain uses TRBV15 with TRBJ2-6, with D possibly matching TRBD1 (6 bases). Trimming took off 3 bases at V and 0 bases at J, with 15 bases between the two ends. The CDR3 is 18 residues long. Germline V gives CDR1 LNHNV, CDR2 YYDKDF (reference sequence). Together with reference TRBV15 and TRBJ2-6, the CDR3 gives the full variable domain: DAMVIQNPRYQVTQFGKPVTLSCSQTLNHNVMYWYQQKSSQAPKLLFHYYDKDFNNEADTPDNFQSRRPNTSFCFLDIRSPGLGDTAMYLCATSRTGHLDSGANVLTFGAGSRLTVL.

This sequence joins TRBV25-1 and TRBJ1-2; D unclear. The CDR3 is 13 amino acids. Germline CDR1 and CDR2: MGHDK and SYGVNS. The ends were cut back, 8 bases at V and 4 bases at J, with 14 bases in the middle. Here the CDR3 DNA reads TGTGCCAGCCTTTCGCGGGGAGGCTATGGCTACACCTTC. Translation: CASLSRGGYGYTF.

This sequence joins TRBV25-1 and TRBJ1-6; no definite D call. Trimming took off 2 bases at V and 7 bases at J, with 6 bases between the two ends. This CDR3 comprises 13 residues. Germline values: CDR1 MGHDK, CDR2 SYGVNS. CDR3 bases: TGTGCCAGCAGTGAAAACCACAATTCACCCCTCCACTTT. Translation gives CASSENHNSPLHF. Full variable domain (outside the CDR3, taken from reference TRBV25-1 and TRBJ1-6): EADIYQTPRYLVIGTGKKITLECSQTMGHDKMYWYQQDPGMELHLIHYSYGVNSTEKGDLSSESTVSRIRTEHFPLTLESARPSHTSQYLCASSENHNSPLHFGNGTRLTVT.

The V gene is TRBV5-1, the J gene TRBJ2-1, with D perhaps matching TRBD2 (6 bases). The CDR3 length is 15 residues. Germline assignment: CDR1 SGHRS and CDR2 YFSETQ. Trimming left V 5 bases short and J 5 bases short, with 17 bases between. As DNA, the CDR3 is TGCGCCAGCAGATGGGGGACTGGCTACGACAATGAGCAGTTCTTC. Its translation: CASRWGTGYDNEQFF.

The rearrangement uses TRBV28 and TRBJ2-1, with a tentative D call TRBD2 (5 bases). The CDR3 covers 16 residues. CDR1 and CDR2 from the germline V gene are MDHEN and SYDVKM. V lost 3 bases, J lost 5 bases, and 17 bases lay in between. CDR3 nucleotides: TGTGCCAGCAGTTTTGGGCCCAGCGGCCATAACAATGAGCAGTTCTTC. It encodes CASSFGPSGHNNEQFF.

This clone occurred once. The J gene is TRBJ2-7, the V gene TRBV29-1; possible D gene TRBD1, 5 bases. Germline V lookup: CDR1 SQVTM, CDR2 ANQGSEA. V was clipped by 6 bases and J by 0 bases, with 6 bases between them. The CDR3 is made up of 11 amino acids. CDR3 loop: CSVRDSYEQYF. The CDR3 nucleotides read TGCAGCGTCAGGGACTCCTACGAGCAGTACTTC.

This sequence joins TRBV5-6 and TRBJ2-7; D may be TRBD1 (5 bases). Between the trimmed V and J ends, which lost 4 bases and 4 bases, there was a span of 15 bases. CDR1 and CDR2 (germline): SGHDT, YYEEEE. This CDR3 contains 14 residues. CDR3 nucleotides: TGTGCCAGCAGCCCCCTGACAGCTCCATACGAGCAGTACTTC. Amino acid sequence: CASSPLTAPYEQYF.